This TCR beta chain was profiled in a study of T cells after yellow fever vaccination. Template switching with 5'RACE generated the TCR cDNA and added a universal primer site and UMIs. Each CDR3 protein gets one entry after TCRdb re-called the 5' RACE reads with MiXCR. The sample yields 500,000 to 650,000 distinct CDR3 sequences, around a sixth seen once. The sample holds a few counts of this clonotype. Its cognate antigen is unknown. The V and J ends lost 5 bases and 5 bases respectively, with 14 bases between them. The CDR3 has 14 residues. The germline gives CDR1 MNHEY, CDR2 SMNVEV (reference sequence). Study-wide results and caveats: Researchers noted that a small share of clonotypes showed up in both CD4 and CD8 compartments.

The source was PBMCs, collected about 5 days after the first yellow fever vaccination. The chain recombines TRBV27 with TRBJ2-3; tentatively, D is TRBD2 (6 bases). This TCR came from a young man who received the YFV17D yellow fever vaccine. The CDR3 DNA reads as TGTGCCAGCAGTGGGGCCCGGCGGGGAGATACGCAGTATTTT. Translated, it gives CASSGARRGDTQYF.